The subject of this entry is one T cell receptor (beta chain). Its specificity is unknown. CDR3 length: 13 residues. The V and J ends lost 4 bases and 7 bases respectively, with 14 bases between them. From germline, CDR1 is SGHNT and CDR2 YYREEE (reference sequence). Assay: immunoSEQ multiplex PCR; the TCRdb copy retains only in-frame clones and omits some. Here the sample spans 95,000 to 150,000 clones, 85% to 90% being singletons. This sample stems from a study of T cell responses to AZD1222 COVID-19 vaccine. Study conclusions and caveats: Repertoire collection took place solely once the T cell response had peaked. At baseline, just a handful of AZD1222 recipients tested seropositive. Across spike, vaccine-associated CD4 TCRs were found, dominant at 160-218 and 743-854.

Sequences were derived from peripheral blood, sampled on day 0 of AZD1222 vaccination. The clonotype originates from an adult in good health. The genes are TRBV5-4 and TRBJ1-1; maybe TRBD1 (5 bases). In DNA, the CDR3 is TGTGCCAGCAGCCGACAGTACCAGGGTGAAGCTTTCTTT. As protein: CASSRQYQGEAFF.